A single sample is the source of the 16 T cell receptor beta chains below, sequenced in a study of molecular identifiers for immune sequencing clone quantification. MiXCR, run by TCRdb on the PCR reads, gives a single entry per CDR3 protein. The data contain over 65,000 distinct CDR3 sequences, roughly 25% of them singletons. The sequencing sample was made of naive CD8+ T cells from blood, with Jurkat cell RNA spiked in. The subset denotes: FACS-sorted CD8+CD4-CCR7+CD45RA+ naive T cells. These receptors all come from a human donor in good health. Some libraries in this study had Jurkat cell RNA spiked in.

This clonotype was picked up many times. The chain employs TRBV7-2 and TRBJ1-1; D may be TRBD1 (6 bases). The V and J ends lost 5 bases and 6 bases respectively, with 7 bases between them. Germline-derived CDR1 and CDR2 are SGHTA and FQGNSA. The CDR3 length is 11 residues. The CDR3: CASSGGPEAFF. Written as DNA, the CDR3 is TGTGCCAGCAGCGGGGGCCCTGAAGCTTTCTTT.

The V call is TRBV24-1, the J call TRBJ2-1; 7 nucleotides line up with TRBD1. The CDR3 extends over 16 amino acids. CDR1 is KGHDR and CDR2 is SFDVKD in the germline V gene. Trimming removed 5 bases from V and 0 bases from J; junction bases left unmatched: 6. CDR3 protein: CATSVSRDSSYNEQFF. The DNA of the CDR3 is TGTGCCACCAGTGTTAGCCGGGACAGCTCCTACAATGAGCAGTTCTTC.

The chain combines TRBV30 with TRBJ2-3, with TRBD2 matching over 10 bases. Germline CDR1 and CDR2: GTSNPN and SVGIG (reference sequence). The ends lost 3 bases at V and 4 bases at J; junction bases unmatched: 7. There are 15 residues in the CDR3. This CDR3 is CAWSVLAGGADTQYF. Written as DNA, the CDR3 is TGTGCCTGGAGCGTCTTAGCGGGAGGCGCAGATACGCAGTATTTT.

This clonotype was recorded at least ten times. This sequence joins TRBV2 and TRBJ1-2; 10 nucleotides align to TRBD1. This CDR3 has 14 residues. Germline-derived CDR1 and CDR2 are SNHLY and FYNNEI. With V trimmed by 9 bases and J by 4 bases, 8 bases remained unmatched. The CDR3 bases are TGTGCCAGGACCCTCGGGACAGGGGCCTATGGCTACACCTTC. Residues: CARTLGTGAYGYTF.

This clonotype was found a few times. The rearrangement links TRBV27 to TRBJ2-3; 11 bases align to TRBD2. V lost 0 bases, J lost 6 bases, and 2 bases stayed unmatched. In germline, CDR1 is MNHEY, CDR2 SMNVEV (reference sequence). This CDR3 comprises 15 residues. CDR3 in amino acids: CASSLSGTSGDTQYF. As DNA, the CDR3 is TGTGCCAGCAGTTTATCAGGGACTAGCGGCGATACGCAGTATTTT.

On this clonotype itself: A much larger clone is a single base away; this may be a read error. The CDR3 carries no conserved terminal phenylalanine or tryptophan, so it likely arises from a read error. The rearrangement links TRBV28 to TRBJ1-1; no clear D gene. The CDR3 loop spans 13 amino acids. Germline V gives CDR1 MDHEN, CDR2 SYDVKM. Trimming removed 4 bases from V and 11 bases from J, with 17 bases in between. CDR3 in DNA: TGTGCCAGCAGTTCCCGGGCCCGACCTTCTGCTTTCCTT. It is translated as CASSSRARPSAFL.

Concerning this clonotype itself: This may arise from a read error, as a much more abundant clone is one base away. This chain joins TRBV7-9 and TRBJ2-2; 10 bases match TRBD2. With 4 bases clipped from V and 4 bases from J, the junction kept 6 bases outside the gene matches. Germline CDR1 and CDR2: SEHNR and FQNEAQ (reference sequence). This CDR3 is 16 amino acids long. The CDR3 loop is CASSYELAGITGELFF. CDR3 nucleotide sequence: TGTGCCAGCAGCTACGAACTAGCGGGAATCACCGGGGAGCTGTTTTTT.

The V gene is TRBV20-1, the J gene TRBJ2-3; 7 bases line up with TRBD2. In germline, CDR1 is DFQATT, CDR2 SNEGSKA (reference sequence). Trimming took 6 bases from V and 3 from J; bases not matched to a gene: 12. The CDR3 spans 15 residues. CDR3 DNA: TGCAGTGCGCAAGGGGAGGGCTTAAAGACAGATACGCAGTATTTT. The encoded protein is CSAQGEGLKTDTQYF.

This clonotype was found a few times. The chain combines TRBV19 with TRBJ2-2; possibly TRBD2 for D (7 bases). Germline V gives CDR1 LNHDA, CDR2 SQIVND (reference sequence). This CDR3 spans 14 amino acids. With 3 bases removed from V and 7 bases from J, the gap between germline ends came to 12 bases. CDR3 loop: CASSIGGRFGELFF. The CDR3, as DNA: TGTGCCAGTAGTATCGGGGGGCGGTTCGGGGAGCTGTTTTTT.

This clonotype showed up many times. V is TRBV5-1 and J is TRBJ2-7; D is ambiguous. V was pared by 0 bases and J by 0 bases, with 7 bases between. The CDR3 covers 14 residues. Looked up from germline, CDR1 is SGHRS and CDR2 is YFSETQ. The DNA for the CDR3 is TGCGCCAGCAGCTTGGCCGTCAGCTCCTACGAGCAGTACTTC. Its translation: CASSLAVSSYEQYF.

This clonotype came up many times. The chain employs TRBV9 and TRBJ2-3; D is unclear. The CDR3 runs to 14 residues. Trimming removed 1 base from V and 2 bases from J, with 8 bases in between. The germline gives CDR1 SGDLS, CDR2 YYNGEE. CDR3 in amino acids: CASSVYPDTDTQYF. CDR3 in DNA: TGTGCCAGCAGCGTATATCCAGACACAGATACGCAGTATTTT. Full variable domain (remainder filled in from reference TRBV9 and TRBJ2-3): DSGVTQTPKHLITATGQRVTLRCSPRSGDLSVYWYQQSLDQGLQFLIQYYNGEERAKGNILERFSAQQFPDLHSELNLSSLELGDSALYFCASSVYPDTDTQYFGPGTRLTVL.

Remarks on this clonotype: This may be a read error: a much more frequent sequence differs by one nucleotide. This chain connects TRBV20-1 to TRBJ2-3; D call uncertain. The CDR3 loop spans 13 amino acids. CDR1 DFQATT and CDR2 SNEGSKA come from the germline V gene (reference sequence). V lost 2 bases to trimming and J lost 6 bases, with 12 bases between them. The CDR3 DNA follows: TGCAGTGCTAGACCCGGTTTCCTGGATACGCAGTATTTT. Translation: CSARPGFLDTQYF.

This clonotype has just a few counts. This chain joins TRBV25-1 and TRBJ2-5, with 10 nucleotides matching TRBD2. The CDR3 runs 19 residues. V gave up 4 bases and J gave up 4 bases; unmatched junction bases: 18. Germline V CDR1 and CDR2: MGHDK, SYGVNS. CDR3 sequence: CASSATYTPQRGGRETQYF. The CDR3 DNA reads TGTGCCAGCAGTGCCACCTATACCCCACAGCGGGGGGGGCGAGAGACCCAGTACTTC.

This clonotype was counted between two and nine times. The rearrangement links TRBV29-1 to TRBJ2-1; no definite D call. With 4 bases removed from V and 6 bases from J, the gap between germline ends came to 10 bases. Germline CDR1 and CDR2: SQVTM and ANQGSEA. The CDR3 is 12 residues long. The CDR3 DNA follows: TGCAGCGTTGTAGGGTTGGGCAATGAGCAGTTCTTC. Its protein product is CSVVGLGNEQFF.

The chain uses TRBV4-3 and TRBJ2-1; 9 bases fit TRBD2. With V trimmed by 0 bases and J by 4 bases, 4 bases remained unmatched. This CDR3 region has 16 residues. Per the germline V gene, CDR1 is LGHNA and CDR2 is YSLEER. CDR3 bases: TGCGCCAGCAGCCAAGAAGTGACTAGCGGATACAATGAGCAGTTCTTC. Residues: CASSQEVTSGYNEQFF.

This chain uses TRBV11-2 with TRBJ2-3, with 10 bases fitting TRBD2. There are 16 residues in the CDR3. Germline-derived CDR1 and CDR2 are SGHAT and FQNNGV. V was clipped by 1 base and J by 6 bases; unmatched bases: 7. The CDR3 is CASSLAGTSVFDTQYF. CDR3 coding DNA: TGTGCCAGCAGCTTAGCCGGGACTAGCGTTTTTGATACGCAGTATTTT.